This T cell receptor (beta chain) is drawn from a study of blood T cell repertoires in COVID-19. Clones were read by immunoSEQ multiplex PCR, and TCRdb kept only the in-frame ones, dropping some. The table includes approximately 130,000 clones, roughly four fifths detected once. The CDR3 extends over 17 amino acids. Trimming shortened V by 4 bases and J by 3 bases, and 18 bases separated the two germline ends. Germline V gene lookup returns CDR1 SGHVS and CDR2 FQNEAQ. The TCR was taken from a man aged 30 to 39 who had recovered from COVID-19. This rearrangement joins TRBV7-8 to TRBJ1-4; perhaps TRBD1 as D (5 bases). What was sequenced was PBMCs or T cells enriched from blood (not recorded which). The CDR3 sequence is CASSSRAGRASNEKLFF. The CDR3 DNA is TGTGCCAGCAGCTCCCGGGCAGGGCGCGCTTCTAATGAAAAACTGTTTTTT.